This TCR beta chain comes out of a study of shared clonotypes between healthy human individuals. Study-level background: Three plates each covered CD4 naive and memory; CD8 naive two, CD8 memory one.

Donors comprised only Caucasian adults living in Nashville, Tennessee. Division of CD4+ cells produced a CD45RA+ naive subset and a CD45RA-negative memory subset. Germline-derived CDR1 and CDR2 are SGHRS and YFSETQ. Trimming removed 4 bases from V and 2 bases from J; junction bases left unmatched: 2. The CDR3 has 14 amino acids. Sequencing was performed with immunoSEQ multiplex PCR; in TCRdb, only in-frame clones are kept and a portion is missing. The sample yields about a million clones, roughly 70% seen once. The table lists this clone with a count of one. Other nucleotide sequences in the sample specify the same CDR3.

The receptor comes from a man aged 18 to 30 in good health. The sequenced material came from memory CD4+ T cells sorted from blood. The sample's subset: CD45RA-negative fraction. The chain joins TRBV5-1 to TRBJ2-3; 9 nucleotides line up with TRBD2. In DNA, the CDR3 is TGCGCCAGCAGCCTAGCGGGGATCACAGATACGCAGTATTTT. Translated, it gives CASSLAGITDTQYF.